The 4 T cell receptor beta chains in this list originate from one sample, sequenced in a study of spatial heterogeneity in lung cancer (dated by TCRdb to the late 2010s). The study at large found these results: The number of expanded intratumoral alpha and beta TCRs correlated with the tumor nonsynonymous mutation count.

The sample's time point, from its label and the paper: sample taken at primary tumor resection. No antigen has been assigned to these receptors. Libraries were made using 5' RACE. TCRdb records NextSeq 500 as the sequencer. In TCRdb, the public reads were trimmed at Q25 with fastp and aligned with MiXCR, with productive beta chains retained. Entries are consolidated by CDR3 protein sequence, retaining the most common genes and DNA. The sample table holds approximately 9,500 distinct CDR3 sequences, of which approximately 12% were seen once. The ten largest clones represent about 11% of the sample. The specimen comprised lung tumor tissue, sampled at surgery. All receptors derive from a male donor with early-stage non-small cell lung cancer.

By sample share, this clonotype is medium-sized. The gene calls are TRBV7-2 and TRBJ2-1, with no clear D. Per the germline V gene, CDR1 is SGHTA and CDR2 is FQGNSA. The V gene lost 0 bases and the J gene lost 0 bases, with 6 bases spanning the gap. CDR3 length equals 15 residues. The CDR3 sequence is CASSLAGNSYNEQFF. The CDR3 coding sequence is TGTGCCAGCAGCTTAGCGGGGAACTCCTACAATGAGCAGTTCTTC.

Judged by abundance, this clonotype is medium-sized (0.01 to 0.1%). The CDR3 DNA sequence: TGTGCCAGTAATCGGCAGGGCGGTCAGCCCCAGCATTTT. This encodes CASNRQGGQPQHF. The chain is built from TRBV19 and TRBJ1-5; D possibly corresponds to TRBD1 (5 bases). Trimming took 7 bases from V and 6 from J, leaving 13 bases between them. From germline, CDR1 is LNHDA and CDR2 SQIVND (reference sequence). CDR3 length equals 13 residues.

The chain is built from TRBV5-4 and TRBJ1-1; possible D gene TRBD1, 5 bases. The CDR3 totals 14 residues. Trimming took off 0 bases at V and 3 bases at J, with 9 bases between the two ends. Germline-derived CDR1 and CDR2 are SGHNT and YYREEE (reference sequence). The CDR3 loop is CASSLGGADTEAFF. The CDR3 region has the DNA TGTGCCAGCAGCTTGGGGGGCGCGGACACTGAAGCTTTCTTT.

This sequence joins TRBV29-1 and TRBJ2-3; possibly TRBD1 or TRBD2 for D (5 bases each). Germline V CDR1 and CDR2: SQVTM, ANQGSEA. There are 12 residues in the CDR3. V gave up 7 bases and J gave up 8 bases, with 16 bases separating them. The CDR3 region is CSGKGPPGTQYF. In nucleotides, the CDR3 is TGCAGCGGGAAGGGACCACCGGGTACGCAGTATTTT.